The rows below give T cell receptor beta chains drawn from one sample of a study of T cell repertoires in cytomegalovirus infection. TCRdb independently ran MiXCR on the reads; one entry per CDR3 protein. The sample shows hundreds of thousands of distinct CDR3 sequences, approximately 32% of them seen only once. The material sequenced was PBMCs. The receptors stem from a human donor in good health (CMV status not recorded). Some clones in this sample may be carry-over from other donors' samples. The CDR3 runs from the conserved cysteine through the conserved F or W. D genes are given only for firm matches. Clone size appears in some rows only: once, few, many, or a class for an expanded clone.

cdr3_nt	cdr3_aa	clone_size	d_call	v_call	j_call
TGTGCCAGCAGTTCACCATCAGGCCTAAGCAATCAGCCCCAGCATTTT	CASSSPSGLSNQPQHF	many	NA	TRBV28	TRBJ1-5
TGTGCCAGTTTACTAAGCGCGGGAGGGTTGGGTCAGCCCCAGCATTTT	CASLLSAGGLGQPQHF	NA	NA	TRBV6-5	TRBJ1-5
TGTGCCAGCAGCTCCTCAGCGGGGTTAAGCTCCTACAATGAGCAGTTCTTC	CASSSSAGLSSYNEQFF	NA	TRBD2	TRBV7-9	TRBJ2-1
TGTGCCAGCAGCTTGTCTAGCGGGGGGACGAGCACAGATACGCAGTATTTT	CASSLSSGGTSTDTQYF	many	TRBD2	TRBV7-8	TRBJ2-3
TGTGCCAGCAGCGTCACTAGCGGGGCATACAATGAGCAGTTCTTC	CASSVTSGAYNEQFF	few	TRBD2	TRBV7-2	TRBJ2-1
TGTGCCAGCAGCCAAAACACCAGCCCTAGACCTTTATTGGCTTTCTTT	CASSQNTSPRPLLAFF	NA	NA	TRBV6-8	TRBJ1-1
TGCAGCGGAGGGACAACGAACACTGAAGCTTTCTTT	CSGGTTNTEAFF	NA	NA	TRBV29-1	TRBJ1-1
TGTGCCAGCAGCCTCAATTTCGGTAGTGAGCAGTTCTTC	CASSLNFGSEQFF	few	NA	TRBV13	TRBJ2-1
TGTGCCAGTAGCGGGTTTAGCAATCAGCCCCAGCATTTT	CASSGFSNQPQHF	NA	NA	TRBV19	TRBJ1-5
TGCGCCAGCAGCCAGGGCGGGGGTACCCAAGAGACCCAGTACTTC	CASSQGGGTQETQYF	NA	TRBD2	TRBV5-1	TRBJ2-5
TGTGCCATCAGACTTGCCACGGGGGGCACCGGGGAGCTGTTTTTT	CAIRLATGGTGELFF	NA	TRBD2	TRBV10-3	TRBJ2-2
TGTGCCAGCAGCACATCCAGGGGGGCCACTGAAGCTTTCTTT	CASSTSRGATEAFF	many	TRBD1	TRBV7-2	TRBJ1-1
TGTGCCAGTGGGGAAACAGCTAGCACAGATACGCAGTATTTT	CASGETASTDTQYF	few	NA	TRBV7-6	TRBJ2-3
TGTGCCAGCACTCTTCTCTCTGGAAACACCATATATTTT	CASTLLSGNTIYF	NA	NA	TRBV12-3/TRBV12-4	TRBJ1-3
TGTGCCAGCAGTTACGGACACAACACCGGGGAGCTGTTTTTT	CASSYGHNTGELFF	NA	NA	TRBV6-5	TRBJ2-2
TGCAGTGCTAGGGGTCTAGCGGGGGCTGGTGGTTCACCCCTCCACTTT	CSARGLAGAGGSPLHF	NA	NA	TRBV20-1	TRBJ1-6
TGTGCCAGCAGTCCTAAGCAACCTTCGGTGGGAAAGACCCAGTACTTC	CASSPKQPSVGKTQYF	few	NA	TRBV27	TRBJ2-5
TGTGCCAGCAGCTTAGGGACCTCTCCAGATACGCAGTATTTT	CASSLGTSPDTQYF	NA	NA	TRBV5-4	TRBJ2-3
TGTGCCAGCGTACGGGGCTCTAGCACAGATACGCAGTATTTT	CASVRGSSTDTQYF	NA	NA	TRBV6-1	TRBJ2-3
TGTGCCAGCAGCTTAGCGCGGACTAGCGGTAGCACAGATACGCAGTATTTT	CASSLARTSGSTDTQYF	few	TRBD2	TRBV7-2	TRBJ2-3
TGTGACAGCAGCACCTTGCCGACTAGCGGATACGAGCAGTACTTC	CDSSTLPTSGYEQYF	NA	TRBD2	TRBV7-9	TRBJ2-7
TGTGCCAGCAGCTTAGCATCGGGGAGTAGAGTTTCACCCCTCCACTTT	CASSLASGSRVSPLHF	NA	NA	TRBV7-8	TRBJ1-6
TGCAGTGCTCAGGAGGTGGTGACTAGCGGGGGGGTGGGGAATGAGCAGTTCTTC	CSAQEVVTSGGVGNEQFF	NA	TRBD2	TRBV20-1	TRBJ2-1
TGCAGCGTTGAAGCGGGGGGTCGGACCTATGGCTACACCTTC	CSVEAGGRTYGYTF	NA	NA	TRBV29-1	TRBJ1-2
TGTGCCAGCATGGGGTCAGCGTTCTACGAGCAGTACTTC	CASMGSAFYEQYF	few	NA	TRBV6-6	TRBJ2-7
TGTGCCAGCCGAGGGGACACCCAAGAGACCCAGTACTTC	CASRGDTQETQYF	NA	NA	TRBV6-6	TRBJ2-5
TGCAGTGCTAGGGAATCAGCTAACTATGGCTACACCTTC	CSARESANYGYTF	NA	NA	TRBV20-1	TRBJ1-2
TGTGCCAGCAGCCAAGGGAGCGATCCATCCTACGAGCAGTACTTC	CASSQGSDPSYEQYF	NA	NA	TRBV14	TRBJ2-7
TGTGCCAGCAGTTTAGATCCGGGTATGGGCACAGATACGCAGTATTTT	CASSLDPGMGTDTQYF	few	NA	TRBV12-3/TRBV12-4	TRBJ2-3
TGTGCCAGCAGGGTGGACGGGTACGAGCAGTACTTC	CASRVDGYEQYF	many	NA	TRBV7-9	TRBJ2-7
TGTGCCAGCAGCTTATATCCCGGGGGCGGGACCTACAATGAGCAGTTCTTC	CASSLYPGGGTYNEQFF	many	NA	TRBV7-2	TRBJ2-1
TGTGCCAGCAGTCCATCTCGGTGGGTCGCCTACGAGCAGTACTTC	CASSPSRWVAYEQYF	NA	NA	TRBV6-6	TRBJ2-7
TGTGCCAGCAGCGACCACAGGGGGCTGGCTTTCTTT	CASSDHRGLAFF	NA	TRBD1	TRBV7-9	TRBJ1-1
TGCGCCAGCGTCGGACAGATGAACACTGAAGCTTTCTTT	CASVGQMNTEAFF	NA	NA	TRBV5-1	TRBJ1-1
TGTGCCACCAGTGATCGACTAGCGGGGGGGCAGGGAGATACGCAGTATTTT	CATSDRLAGGQGDTQYF	NA	TRBD2	TRBV24-1	TRBJ2-3
TGTGCCAGCAACGACTTGCCGGCGGGGGGGCAGAGTGAGCAGTTCTTC	CASNDLPAGGQSEQFF	NA	TRBD2	TRBV6-2/TRBV6-3	TRBJ2-1
TGTGCCAGCAGCACGACAGACTATAGCAATCAGCCCCAGCATTTT	CASSTTDYSNQPQHF	NA	NA	TRBV7-9	TRBJ1-5
TGTGCCAGCAGTTTAGATGAAAAACTGTTTTTT	CASSLDEKLFF	many	NA	TRBV12-3/TRBV12-4	TRBJ1-4
TGTGCCAGCAGCTTAGCACCACCTGGCTCCTACAATGAGAAGTTCTTC	CASSLAPPGSYNEKFF	NA	NA	TRBV7-2	TRBJ2-1
TGTGCCAGCAGTGCCGGGACAGGGGTAGGAAACACCATATATTTT	CASSAGTGVGNTIYF	NA	TRBD1	TRBV2	TRBJ1-3
TGTGCCAGCAGGCCGGGGGGCCGGGGCTACGAGCAGTACTTC	CASRPGGRGYEQYF	many	NA	TRBV11-2	TRBJ2-7
TGTGCCAGCAGCTCGACAGAGGCGATTACCTATAATTCACCCCTCCACTTT	CASSSTEAITYNSPLHF	once	NA	TRBV7-2	TRBJ1-6
TGCGCCAGCAGCCAAGACGGAGGGCTGAATTCACCCCTCCACTTT	CASSQDGGLNSPLHF	many	NA	TRBV4-3	TRBJ1-6
TGTGCCAGCAGTTTAGTCGGGGGTATATCTGAAGCTTTCTTT	CASSLVGGISEAFF	few	NA	TRBV12-3/TRBV12-4	TRBJ1-1
TGTGCCAGCAGTCCCCACCAACAGGGGGCTGTGGACGAGCAGTACTTC	CASSPHQQGAVDEQYF	NA	TRBD1	TRBV12-3/TRBV12-4	TRBJ2-7
TGCGCCAGCAGCAAAAGCCCAGGGCGGGATGAAAAACTGTTTTTT	CASSKSPGRDEKLFF	few	NA	TRBV4-1	TRBJ1-4
TGTGCCAGCAGCTTAAACGAGCGGGGGGGCCCAGATACGCAGTATTTT	CASSLNERGGPDTQYF	many	TRBD2	TRBV7-9	TRBJ2-3
TGTGCCAGCAGCTTAGTCCCCCTTCAGGGTAATGAGCAGTTCTTC	CASSLVPLQGNEQFF	many	NA	TRBV7-2	TRBJ2-1
TGTGCCTGGAGGAGGCCGGGACAGCCGAGTACGTCCACTGAAGCTTTCTTT	CAWRRPGQPSTSTEAFF	NA	TRBD1	TRBV30	TRBJ1-1
TGTGCCACCAGTGATGCGCGTGGATGGGCCGGGGAGCTGTTTTTT	CATSDARGWAGELFF	few	NA	TRBV24-1	TRBJ2-2
TGTGCCAGCAGCTTAGCAGGGTCCGAGCAGTACTTC	CASSLAGSEQYF	few	NA	TRBV7-2	TRBJ2-7
TGTGCCAGCAGCTTATTGTACAACACTGAAGCTTTCTTT	CASSLLYNTEAFF	few	NA	TRBV7-2	TRBJ1-1
TGCGCCAGCAGCCCGAACACAGGGAACTACGAGCAGTACTTC	CASSPNTGNYEQYF	few	NA	TRBV5-1	TRBJ2-7
TGCGCCAGCAGCCAAGTTAAGGGACAAATGGATTCACCCCTCCACTTT	CASSQVKGQMDSPLHF	few	NA	TRBV4-1	TRBJ1-6
TGTGCCAGCAGCTTCGGGACAGTTTACAATGAGCAGTTCTTC	CASSFGTVYNEQFF	few	TRBD1	TRBV7-4	TRBJ2-1
TGTGCCAGCAGCGCTACTGAAAAACTGTTTTTT	CASSATEKLFF	NA	NA	TRBV7-9	TRBJ1-4
TGCGCCAGCAGCTTGGTAGCAGACCCGTCCTACGAGCAGTACTTC	CASSLVADPSYEQYF	NA	NA	TRBV5-1	TRBJ2-7